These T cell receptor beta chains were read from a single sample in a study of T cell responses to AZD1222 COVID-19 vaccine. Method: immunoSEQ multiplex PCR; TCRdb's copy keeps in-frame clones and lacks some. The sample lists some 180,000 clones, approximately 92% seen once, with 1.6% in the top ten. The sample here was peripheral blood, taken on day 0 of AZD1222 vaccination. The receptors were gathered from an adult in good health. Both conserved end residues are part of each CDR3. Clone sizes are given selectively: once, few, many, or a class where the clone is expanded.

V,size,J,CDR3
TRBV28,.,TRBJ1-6,CASRSEGQGYNSPLHF
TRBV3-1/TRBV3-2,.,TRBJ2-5,CASKAGAQETQYF
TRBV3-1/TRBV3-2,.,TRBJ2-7,CASSQRLAEYYEQYF
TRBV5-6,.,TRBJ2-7,CASSLYGLYEQYF
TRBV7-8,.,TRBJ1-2,CASSPGTGAGNGYTF
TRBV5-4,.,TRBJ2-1,CASSGRMTDNEQFF
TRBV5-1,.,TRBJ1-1,CASSLGPLMNTEAFF
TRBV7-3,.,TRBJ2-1,CASSPSGGAYNEQFF
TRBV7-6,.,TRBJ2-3,CASSLQQSTDTQYF
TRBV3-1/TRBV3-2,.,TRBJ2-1,CASNSLNNEQFF
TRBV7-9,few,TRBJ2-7,CASSTNQGATYEQYF
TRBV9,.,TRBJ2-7,CASSVGPSLLGAEQYF
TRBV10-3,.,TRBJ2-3,CAIAGTTTDTQYF
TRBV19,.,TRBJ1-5,CASSTGGGWQPQHF
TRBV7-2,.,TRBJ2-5,CASSLAGWGETQYF
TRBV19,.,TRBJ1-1,CASTQGVRTEAFF
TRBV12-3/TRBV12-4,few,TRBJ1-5,CASSLRVNQPQHF